Listed here are 18 T cell receptor beta chains from one sample, sequenced in a study of cytomegalovirus exposure and HLA in healthy donors. PCR involved 60 Vbeta and 13 Jbeta primers. The protocol was immunoSEQ multiplex PCR, while the TCRdb copy is restricted to in-frame clones and leaves out a portion. Here the sample spans 90,000 to 140,000 clones, about 70% being singletons. The sample comprised PBMCs. All receptors come from a man aged 25 to 40 in good health and CMV-seronegative.

This chain joins TRBV2 and TRBJ2-2; 7 nucleotides line up with TRBD2. Germline trimming cut 0 bases from V and 0 bases from J; bases unmatched to any gene: 4. This CDR3 comprises 17 residues. From germline, CDR1 is SNHLY and CDR2 FYNNEI. CDR3 protein: CASSEARAGPNTGELFF. The DNA for the CDR3 is TGTGCCAGCAGTGAAGCCCGAGCGGGGCCGAACACCGGGGAGCTGTTTTTT.

CDR3 residues: CASGLGRTGELFF. The CDR3 nucleotides are TGTGCCAGCGGCCTTGGTCGTACCGGGGAGCTGTTTTTT. The rearrangement links TRBV7-2 to TRBJ2-2; D gene ambiguous. The CDR3 totals 13 residues. Trimming cost V 8 bases and J 5 bases, with 12 bases left between them. CDR1 is SGHTA and CDR2 is FQGNSA in the germline V gene.

V is TRBV14 and J is TRBJ2-7, with D perhaps TRBD2 (5 bases). CDR3 length: 14 residues. V lost 0 bases to trimming and J lost 1 base, with 7 bases between them. CDR1 and CDR2 (germline): SGHDN, FVKESK. CDR3 nucleotides: TGTGCCAGCAGCCAAGAGAGGGTTTCCTACGAGCAGTACTTC. Translated: CASSQERVSYEQYF.

In this sample, this clone turned up a few times. The V and J genes are TRBV11-1 and TRBJ2-1, with TRBD2 matching over 16 bases. Germline CDR1 reads SGHAT; CDR2 reads FQDESV (reference sequence). The CDR3 runs to 17 residues. Germline trimming cut 4 bases from V and 6 bases from J; bases unmatched to any gene: 6. CDR3 DNA: TGTGCCAGCAGCTCGCCGGGACTAGCGGGAGGGCCCAATGAGCAGTTCTTC. This encodes CASSSPGLAGGPNEQFF.

The chain has TRBV19 and TRBJ2-5, with 7 bases fitting TRBD1. V lost 4 bases and J lost 5; bases outside the gene matches: 4. CDR1 is LNHDA, CDR2 SQIVND, per germline (reference sequence). The CDR3 sequence is 13 residues long. This chain's CDR3 is CASSNRGGETQYF. In DNA form, the CDR3 reads TGTGCCAGTAGTAACAGGGGTGGTGAGACCCAGTACTTC.

CDR3 protein: CASSQDFDSHNYGYTF. In DNA form, the CDR3 reads TGCGCCAGCAGCCAAGACTTCGACAGCCACAACTATGGCTACACCTTC. V gene TRBV4-3 combines with J gene TRBJ1-2, with D possibly TRBD1 on 5 matching bases. Trimming removed 0 bases from V and 2 bases from J, with 13 bases in between. CDR3 size: 16 residues. The V gene's germline CDR1 is LGHNA and CDR2 YSLEER.

The chain is built from TRBV4-3 and TRBJ2-2, with 8 bases identical to TRBD2. CDR3 size: 15 residues. V was clipped by 1 base and J by 8 bases; unmatched bases: 6. CDR1 is LGHNA and CDR2 is YSLEER in the germline V gene. This CDR3 reads CASSQVKAGVGELFF. DNA for the CDR3: TGCGCCAGCAGCCAAGTGAAAGCGGGAGTTGGGGAGCTGTTTTTT.

This chain uses TRBV6-1 with TRBJ1-2; perhaps TRBD1 as D (5 bases). In germline, CDR1 is MNHNS, CDR2 SASEGT. CDR3 size: 14 residues. Trimming pared 4 bases from V and 4 bases from J, leaving 13 bases between. CDR3 sequence: CASSVYQGTYGYTF. For the CDR3, the DNA is TGTGCCAGCAGTGTATACCAGGGAACCTATGGCTACACCTTC.

The genes are TRBV4-2 and TRBJ2-7; D call uncertain. The CDR3 consists of 12 residues. Germline V gene data show CDR1 as LGHNA and CDR2 as YNFKEQ. V was pared by 0 bases and J by 6 bases, with 6 bases between. The CDR3, as DNA: TGTGCCAGCAGCCAAGATCTAGTCGAGCAGTACTTC. It is translated as CASSQDLVEQYF.

The rearrangement joins TRBV7-2 to TRBJ1-2, with D hard to call. V was clipped by 4 bases and J by 7 bases, with 13 bases between them. There are 13 residues in the CDR3. CDR1 and CDR2 from the germline V gene are SGHTA and FQGNSA. This chain's CDR3 is CASSSEGGSGYTF. CDR3 nucleotides: TGTGCCAGCAGCTCAGAGGGTGGCTCTGGCTACACCTTC.

A few counts support this clone. The chain uses TRBV6-1 and TRBJ2-7, with a tentative D call TRBD2 (7 bases). The CDR3 runs 14 residues. V lost 6 bases to trimming and J lost 3 bases, with 15 bases between them. Germline V gene sequence: CDR1 MNHNS, CDR2 SASEGT. CDR3 DNA sequence: TGTGCCAGCAGGATTTCCGGGGGGCGCTACGAGCAGTACTTC. Protein sequence: CASRISGGRYEQYF.

The V call is TRBV15, the J call TRBJ2-1; maybe TRBD2 (6 bases). V was cut by 1 base and J by 3 bases, with 10 bases left in between. CDR1 is LNHNV, CDR2 YYDKDF, per germline (reference sequence). The CDR3 is made up of 15 amino acids. The CDR3 loop reads CATSRGDGSYNEQFF. The CDR3 coding sequence is TGTGCCACCAGCAGAGGGGACGGGAGCTACAATGAGCAGTTCTTC.

The rearrangement joins TRBV5-1 to TRBJ2-3; 13 bases are shared with TRBD2. The CDR3 is 18 amino acids. With V trimmed by 4 bases and J by 1 base, 9 bases remained unmatched. Germline CDR1 and CDR2: SGHRS and YFSETQ. The CDR3 DNA follows: TGCGCCAGCAGCAACGGACTAGCGGGAGCGGGGGGCACAGATACGCAGTATTTT. Translating gives CASSNGLAGAGGTDTQYF.

The chain couples TRBV6-1 to TRBJ1-6; D remains ambiguous. Germline CDR1 MNHNS, CDR2 SASEGT. The length of the CDR3 is 15 residues. Trimming left V 1 base short and J 0 bases short, with 4 bases between. DNA of the CDR3: TGTGCCAGCAGTGAAGTTAACTCCTATAATTCACCCCTCCACTTT. This encodes CASSEVNSYNSPLHF.

This chain uses TRBV9 with TRBJ2-2, with TRBD1 as a possible D gene (5 bases). Germline V gene data show CDR1 as SGDLS and CDR2 as YYNGEE. The CDR3 loop spans 15 amino acids. Trimming stripped 0 bases from V and 1 base from J, with 7 bases between. For the CDR3, the DNA is TGTGCCAGCAGCGTAGTAGGGGAGAACACCGGGGAGCTGTTTTTT. Translated: CASSVVGENTGELFF.

This sequence joins TRBV2 and TRBJ1-5, with D perhaps matching TRBD1 (5 bases). CDR3 length: 14 residues. The germline gives CDR1 SNHLY, CDR2 FYNNEI. V was trimmed by 2 bases and J by 7 bases, leaving 12 bases between them. In nucleotides, the CDR3 is TGTGCCAGCAGTGAAAGCGCAGGGCACCAGCCCCAGCATTTT. Translation gives CASSESAGHQPQHF.

This sequence joins TRBV6-1 and TRBJ2-2, with 9 bases fitting TRBD1. After removal of 8 bases from V and 5 bases from J, the junction contained 9 bases not matched to a gene. Germline V gene lookup returns CDR1 MNHNS and CDR2 SASEGT. This CDR3 spans 15 amino acids. The CDR3 DNA follows: TGTGCCAGCCTCGACAGGGGGAGGCCGACCGGGGAGCTGTTTTTT. Its protein is CASLDRGRPTGELFF.

The rearrangement uses TRBV13 and TRBJ1-1; 7 bases are shared with TRBD1. The junction had 4 bases not matched to a gene; V was cut back by 5 bases and J by 1 base. This CDR3 region has 14 residues. The V gene's germline CDR1 is PRHDT and CDR2 FYEKMQ (reference sequence). The CDR3 DNA reads TGTGCCAGCAGCCTCCGGGACAGGAACACTGAAGCTTTCTTT. This codes for CASSLRDRNTEAFF.